This T cell receptor (beta chain) derives from a study of CD8 T cells in ankylosing spondylitis (dated by TCRdb to between 2016 and 2019). Regarding the complete study: The study set out to find disease-linked TCR variants by profiling T cell receptor beta repertoires in ankylosing spondylitis patients and healthy donors. Peripheral blood samples were taken, and synovial fluid was additionally collected from ankylosing spondylitis patients. In total, the full study cohort was made up of roughly 100 healthy donors and 25 to 30 ankylosing spondylitis patients.

After removal of 8 bases from V and 4 bases from J, the junction retains 6 bases not matched to a gene. Including cysteine and phenylalanine, the CDR3 has 13 amino acids. Solely the CDR3 DNA is kept, with 39 bases framed from the first base. CDR1 and CDR2 were assigned from the germline V gene (reference sequence) as DFQATT and SNEGSKA. Instrument on record: Illumina HiSeq 2500. Quantitative 5'-RACE with molecular barcodes was used to prepare TCR beta libraries. As for the original processing: A new computational method, built on a probabilistic model of VDJ rearrangement, was used to identify disease-linked TCR variants. The public reads were reanalyzed by TCRdb: fastp trimming at Q25, MiXCR alignment, in-frame beta chains only. Records with the same CDR3 protein are collapsed into one entry carrying the most frequent genes and DNA. The V and J calls were determined by TCRdb, not by the authors. A total of about 440,000 distinct CDR3 sequences appear in this sample, approximately 17% of them only once. Over 0.9% of the sample is in the top ten clones.

Overall results and qualifications from the work: Some motif variants had previously been reported in the synovial fluid and blood of reactive arthritis patients, which suggests shared mechanisms of disease initiation. In peripheral blood, the disease-linked clones were found at relatively low frequencies and had a CD8+ phenotype. The disease-linked clones were reported to be significantly enriched in matched synovial fluid samples from ankylosing spondylitis patients. Blood from ankylosing spondylitis patients appeared to be characterized by a TCR beta motif composed of 7 to 9 highly homologous amino acid variants.

A remark on this clonotype: No cognate antigen has been identified for it. The record has no base qualities; no much larger clone is one base away.

The sequence links TRBV20-1 to TRBJ2-5; TRBD2 aligns with 11 central bases. The clonotype comes from a male donor with ankylosing spondylitis. Sequenced: blood, either unsorted or a sorted T cell fraction (not recorded which). The CDR3 has the sequence CSSFSGRAETQYF. The bases read TGCAGTTCGTTTAGCGGGAGGGCAGAGACCCAGTACTTC.